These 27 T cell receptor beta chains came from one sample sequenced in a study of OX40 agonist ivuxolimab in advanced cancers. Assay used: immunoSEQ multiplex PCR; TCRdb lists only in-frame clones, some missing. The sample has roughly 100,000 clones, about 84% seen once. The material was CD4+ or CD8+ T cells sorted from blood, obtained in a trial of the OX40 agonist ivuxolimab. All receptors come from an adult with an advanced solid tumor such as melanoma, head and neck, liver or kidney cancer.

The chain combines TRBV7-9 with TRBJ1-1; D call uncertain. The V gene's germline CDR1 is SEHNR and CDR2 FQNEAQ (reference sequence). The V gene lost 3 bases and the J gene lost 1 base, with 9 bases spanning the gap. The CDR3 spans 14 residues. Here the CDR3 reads CASSLVNGNTEAFF. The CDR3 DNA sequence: TGTGCCAGCAGCTTGGTCAACGGGAACACTGAAGCTTTCTTT.

CDR3: CASSKSGTASTEAFF. CDR3 nucleotides: TGTGCCAGCAGCAAATCCGGGACAGCGAGCACTGAAGCTTTCTTT. V is TRBV7-9 and J is TRBJ1-1; 7 nucleotides agree with TRBD1. The CDR3 length is 15 residues. The trim removed 5 bases at V and 4 bases at J, leaving 10 bases unmatched. CDR1 SEHNR and CDR2 FQNEAQ come from the germline V gene (reference sequence).

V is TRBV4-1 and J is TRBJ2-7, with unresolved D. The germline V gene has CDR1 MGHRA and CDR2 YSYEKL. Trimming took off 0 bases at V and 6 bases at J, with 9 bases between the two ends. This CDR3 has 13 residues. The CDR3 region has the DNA TGCGCCAGCAGCCAAGATGGCAGGCCCGAGCAGTACTTC. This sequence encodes CASSQDGRPEQYF.

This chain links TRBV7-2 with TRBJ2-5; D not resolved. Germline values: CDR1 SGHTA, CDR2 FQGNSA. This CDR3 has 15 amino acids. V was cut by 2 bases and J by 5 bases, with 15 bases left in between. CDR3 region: CASSLSYDRRETQYF. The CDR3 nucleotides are TGTGCCAGCAGCTTAAGTTACGACCGAAGGGAGACCCAGTACTTC.

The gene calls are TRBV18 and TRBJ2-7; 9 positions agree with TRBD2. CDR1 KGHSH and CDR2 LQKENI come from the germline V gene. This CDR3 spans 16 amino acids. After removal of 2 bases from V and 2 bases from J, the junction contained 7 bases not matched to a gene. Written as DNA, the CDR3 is TGTGCCAGCTCACCATCGACTAGCGGCTACGCCTACGAGCAGTACTTC. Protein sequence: CASSPSTSGYAYEQYF. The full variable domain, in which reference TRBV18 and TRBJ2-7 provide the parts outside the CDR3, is NAGVMQNPRHLVRRRGQEARLRCSPMKGHSHVYWYRQLPEEGLKFMVYLQKENIIDESGMPKERFSAEFPKEGPSILRIQQVVRGDSAAYFCASSPSTSGYAYEQYFGPGTRLTVT.

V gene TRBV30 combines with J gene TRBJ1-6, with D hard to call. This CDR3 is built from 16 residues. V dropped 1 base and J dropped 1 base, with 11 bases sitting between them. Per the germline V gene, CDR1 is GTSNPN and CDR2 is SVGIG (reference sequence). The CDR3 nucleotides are TGTGCCTGGAGTGAGGAGTATTCGTCCTATAATTCACCCCTCCACTTT. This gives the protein CAWSEEYSSYNSPLHF. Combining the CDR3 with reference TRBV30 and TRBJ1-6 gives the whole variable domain SQTIHQWPATLVQPVGSPLSLECTVEGTSNPNLYWYRQAAGRGLQLLFYSVGIGQISSEVPQNLSASRPQDRQFILSSKKLLLSDSGFYLCAWSEEYSSYNSPLHFGNGTRLTVT.

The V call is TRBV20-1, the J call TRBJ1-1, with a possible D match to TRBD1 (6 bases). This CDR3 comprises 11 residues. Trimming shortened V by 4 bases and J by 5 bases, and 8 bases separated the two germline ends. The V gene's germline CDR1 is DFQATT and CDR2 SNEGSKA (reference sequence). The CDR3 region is CSATQGTEAFF. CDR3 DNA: TGCAGTGCTACTCAGGGGACTGAAGCTTTCTTT.

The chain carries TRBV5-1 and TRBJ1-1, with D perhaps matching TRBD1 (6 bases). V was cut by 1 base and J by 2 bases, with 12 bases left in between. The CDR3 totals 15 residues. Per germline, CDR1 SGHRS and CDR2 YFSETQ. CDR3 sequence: CASSLSMTGNTEAFF. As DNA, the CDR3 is TGCGCCAGCAGCTTGTCCATGACAGGTAACACTGAAGCTTTCTTT. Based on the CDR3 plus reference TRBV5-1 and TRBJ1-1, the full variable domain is KAGVTQTPRYLIKTRGQQVTLSCSPISGHRSVSWYQQTPGQGLQFLFEYFSETQRNKGNFPGRFSGRQFSNSRSEMNVSTLELGDSALYLCASSLSMTGNTEAFFGQGTRLTVV.

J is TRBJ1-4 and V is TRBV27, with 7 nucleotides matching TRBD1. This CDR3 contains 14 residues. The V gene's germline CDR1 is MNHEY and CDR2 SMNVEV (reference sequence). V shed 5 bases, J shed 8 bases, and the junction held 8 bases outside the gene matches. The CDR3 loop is CASSPRTGGEKLFF. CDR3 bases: TGTGCCAGCAGTCCAAGGACAGGAGGGGAAAAACTGTTTTTT.

The CDR3 nucleotides are TGTGCCAGCAGTCCCCTGACTAGCGGGTCGTACAATGAGCAGTTCTTC. It yields the protein CASSPLTSGSYNEQFF. The V gene is TRBV6-6, the J gene TRBJ2-1; 10 bases fit TRBD2. V trimming: 5 bases; J trimming: 4 bases; junction bases outside the gene matches: 8. CDR1 MNHNY and CDR2 SVGAGI come from the germline V gene (reference sequence). This CDR3 comprises 16 residues.

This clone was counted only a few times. The CDR3 protein is CAISESQDGGYTF. In DNA form, the CDR3 reads TGTGCCATCAGTGAGTCTCAGGACGGTGGCTACACCTTC. The chain carries TRBV10-3 and TRBJ1-2; D gene ambiguous. V lost 0 bases to trimming and J lost 7 bases, with 9 bases between them. CDR1 and CDR2 (germline): ENHRY, SYGVKD. This CDR3 region has 13 residues.

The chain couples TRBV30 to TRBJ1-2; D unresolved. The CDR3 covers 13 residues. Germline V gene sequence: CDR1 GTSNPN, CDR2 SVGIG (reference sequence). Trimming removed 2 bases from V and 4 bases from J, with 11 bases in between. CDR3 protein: CAWSPGRSYGYTF. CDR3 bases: TGTGCCTGGAGTCCCGGGAGATCCTATGGCTACACCTTC.

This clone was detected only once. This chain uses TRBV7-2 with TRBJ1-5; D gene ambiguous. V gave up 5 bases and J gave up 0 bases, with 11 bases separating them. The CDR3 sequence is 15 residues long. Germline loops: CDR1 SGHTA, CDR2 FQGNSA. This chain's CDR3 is CASSAQEISNQPQHF. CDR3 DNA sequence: TGTGCCAGCAGCGCGCAGGAAATTAGCAATCAGCCCCAGCATTTT.

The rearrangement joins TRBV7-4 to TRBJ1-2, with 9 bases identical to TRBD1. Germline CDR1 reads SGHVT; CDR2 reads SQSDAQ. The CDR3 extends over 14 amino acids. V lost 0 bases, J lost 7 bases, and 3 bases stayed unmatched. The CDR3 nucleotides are TGTGCCAGCAGCTTAGCACAGGGGGCGCCTGGCTACACCTTC. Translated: CASSLAQGAPGYTF.

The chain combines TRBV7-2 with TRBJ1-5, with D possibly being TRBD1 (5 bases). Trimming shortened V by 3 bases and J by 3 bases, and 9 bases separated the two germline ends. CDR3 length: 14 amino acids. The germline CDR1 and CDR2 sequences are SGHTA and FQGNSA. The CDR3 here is CASSFTGFNQPQHF. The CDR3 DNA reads TGTGCCAGCAGCTTTACAGGCTTCAATCAGCCCCAGCATTTT.

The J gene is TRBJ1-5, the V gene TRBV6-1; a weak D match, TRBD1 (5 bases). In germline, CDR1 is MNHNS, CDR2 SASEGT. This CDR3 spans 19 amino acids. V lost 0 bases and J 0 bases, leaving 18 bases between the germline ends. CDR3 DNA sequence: TGTGCCAGCAGTGAAGCGAACCCCCCAGGGAGTTATAGCAATCAGCCCCAGCATTTT. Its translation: CASSEANPPGSYSNQPQHF.

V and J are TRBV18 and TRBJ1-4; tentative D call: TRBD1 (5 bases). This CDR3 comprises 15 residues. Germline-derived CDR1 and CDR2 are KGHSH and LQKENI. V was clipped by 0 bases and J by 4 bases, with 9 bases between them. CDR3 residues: CASSPPLGGNEKLFF. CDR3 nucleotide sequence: TGTGCCAGCTCACCACCGTTGGGGGGTAATGAAAAACTGTTTTTT.

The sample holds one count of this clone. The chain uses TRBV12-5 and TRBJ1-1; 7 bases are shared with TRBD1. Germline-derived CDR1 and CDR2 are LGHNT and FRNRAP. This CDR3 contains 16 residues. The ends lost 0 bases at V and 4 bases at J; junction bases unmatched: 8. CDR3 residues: CASGLVLGRGSTEAFF. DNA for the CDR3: TGTGCTAGTGGTTTGGTACTGGGCAGGGGGTCCACTGAAGCTTTCTTT. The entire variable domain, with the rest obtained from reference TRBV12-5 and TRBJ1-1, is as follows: DARVTQTPRHKVTEMGQEVTMRCQPILGHNTVFWYRQTMMQGLELLAYFRNRAPLDDSGMPKDRFSAEMPDATLATLKIQPSEPRDSAVYFCASGLVLGRGSTEAFFGQGTRLTVV.

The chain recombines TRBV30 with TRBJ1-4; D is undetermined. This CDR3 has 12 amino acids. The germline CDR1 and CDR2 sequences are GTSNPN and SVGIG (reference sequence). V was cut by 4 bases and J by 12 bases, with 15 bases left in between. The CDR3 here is CAWTALGVELFF. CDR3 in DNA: TGTGCCTGGACTGCTCTGGGAGTCGAACTGTTTTTT.

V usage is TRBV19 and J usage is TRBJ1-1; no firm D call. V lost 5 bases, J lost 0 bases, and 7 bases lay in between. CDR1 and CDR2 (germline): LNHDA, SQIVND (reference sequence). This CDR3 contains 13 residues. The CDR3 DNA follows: TGTGCCAGTAGTTGGCAATTGAACACTGAAGCTTTCTTT. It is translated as CASSWQLNTEAFF.

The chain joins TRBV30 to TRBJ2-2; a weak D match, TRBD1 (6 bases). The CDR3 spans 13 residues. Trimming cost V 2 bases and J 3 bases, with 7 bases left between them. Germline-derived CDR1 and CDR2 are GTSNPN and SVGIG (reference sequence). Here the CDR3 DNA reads TGTGCCTGGAGTCCAGGGGACACCGGGGAGCTGTTTTTT. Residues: CAWSPGDTGELFF.

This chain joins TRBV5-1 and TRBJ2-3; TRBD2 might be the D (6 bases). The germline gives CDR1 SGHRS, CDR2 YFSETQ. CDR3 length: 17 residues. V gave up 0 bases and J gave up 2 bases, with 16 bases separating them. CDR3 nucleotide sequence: TGCGCCAGCAGCTTGGGAGTTGGCGGGGTGAACACAGATACGCAGTATTTT. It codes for CASSLGVGGVNTDTQYF.

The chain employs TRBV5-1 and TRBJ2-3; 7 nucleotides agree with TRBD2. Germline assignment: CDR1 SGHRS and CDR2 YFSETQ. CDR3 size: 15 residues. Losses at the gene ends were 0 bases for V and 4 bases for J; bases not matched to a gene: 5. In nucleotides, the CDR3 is TGCGCCAGCAGCTTGGGTAGCGGGTCATCAGATACGCAGTATTTT. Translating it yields CASSLGSGSSDTQYF.

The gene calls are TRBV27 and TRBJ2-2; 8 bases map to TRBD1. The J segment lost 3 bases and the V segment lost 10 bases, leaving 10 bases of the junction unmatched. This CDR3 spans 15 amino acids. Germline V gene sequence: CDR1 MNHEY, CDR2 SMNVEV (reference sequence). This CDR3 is CANEGQGAYTGELFF. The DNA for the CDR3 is TGTGCCAACGAGGGCCAGGGGGCTTACACCGGGGAGCTGTTTTTT.

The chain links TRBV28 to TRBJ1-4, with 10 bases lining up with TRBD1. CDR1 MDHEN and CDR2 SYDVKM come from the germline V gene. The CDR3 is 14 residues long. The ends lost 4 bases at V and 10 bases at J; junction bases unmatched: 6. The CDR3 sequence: CASSSDRGGRKLFF. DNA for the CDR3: TGTGCCAGCAGTTCGGACAGGGGGGGCCGAAAACTGTTTTTT.

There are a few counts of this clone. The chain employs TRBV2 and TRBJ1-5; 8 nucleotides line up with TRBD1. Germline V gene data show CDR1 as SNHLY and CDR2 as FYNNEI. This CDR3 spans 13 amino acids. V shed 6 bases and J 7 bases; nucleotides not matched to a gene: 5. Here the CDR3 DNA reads TGTGCCAGCAGACGGGACAGGAACCAGCCCCAGCATTTT. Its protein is CASRRDRNQPQHF.

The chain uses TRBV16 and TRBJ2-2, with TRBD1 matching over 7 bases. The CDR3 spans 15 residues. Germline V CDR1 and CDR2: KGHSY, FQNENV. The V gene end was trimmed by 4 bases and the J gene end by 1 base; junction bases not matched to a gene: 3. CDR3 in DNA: TGTGCCAGCAGCCCCAGACAGGGGAACACCGGGGAGCTGTTTTTT. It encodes CASSPRQGNTGELFF.